This T cell receptor beta chain was obtained from a study of blood T cell repertoires in COVID-19. Study summary: Spain, Italy and the United States supplied samples that represented acute and convalescent COVID-19.

Germline CDR1 GTSNPN, CDR2 SVGIG (reference sequence). Between the trimmed V and J ends, which lost 0 bases and 6 bases, there was a span of 8 bases. This CDR3 has 13 residues. How the authors handled the data: Reference gene primer amplification gave nucleated cell count estimates. This table comes from immunoSEQ multiplex PCR, and its TCRdb copy is limited to in-frame clones, with some not included. D and trimming come from the DNA, and the V and J calls and clone size come from that table. Of around 120,000 clones listed, around 88% are singletons. The clonotype originates from a woman in her 50s with active or convalescent COVID-19. The sequencing input was peripheral blood. The chain combines TRBV30 with TRBJ2-2, with D unclear. The CDR3 region is CAWSVTGPGELFF. The CDR3 DNA is TGTGCCTGGAGTGTAACTGGGCCCGGGGAGCTGTTTTTT.